The clone carrying this T cell receptor beta chain appeared many times. Its antigen is unknown. This entry comes from a study of T cells in Graves' hyperthyroidism and ophthalmopathy. An absence of ophthalmopathy progression within 18 months meant stable Graves' hyperthyroidism. Uncontrolled infection, other autoimmune disease, pregnancy or lactation disqualified patients from enrolment. About 10 ml of fresh peripheral blood supplied the PBMCs. Regarding the study as a whole: Most expanded thyroid clonotypes above 0.001 also appeared in blood.

Amplified TCR beta CDR3 regions came from RNA transcripts. The HTBI set primed first-round TCR CDR3 RT-PCR. TCRdb itself ran the multiplex PCR reads through MiXCR, one entry per CDR3 protein. The table shows more than 450,000 distinct CDR3 sequences, with 12% to 15% occurring only once. The CDR3 is 13 amino acids. Germline V lookup: CDR1 GTSNPN, CDR2 SVGIG (reference sequence). Trimming stripped 0 bases from V and 0 bases from J, with 3 bases between. The clonotype was recovered from a middle-aged woman with Graves' hyperthyroidism. The sequencing input was blood. The genes are TRBV30 and TRBJ1-5; D is uncertain. CDR3: CAWSVSSNQPQHF. The CDR3 coding sequence is TGTGCCTGGAGTGTATCTAGCAATCAGCCCCAGCATTTT.